This T cell receptor beta chain comes out of a study of cytomegalovirus exposure and HLA in healthy donors. Study-wide results and limits: It was assumed in the presence/absence analyses that sequencing depth was roughly uniform across donors. Follow-up analysis seemed to connect common viral pathogens with several of the most significant clusters identified. Listed as cytomegalovirus-associated were 164 TCR beta chains.

V lost 8 bases to trimming and J lost 1 base; unmatched junction nucleotides: 2. Germline CDR1 is LNHDA and CDR2 is SQIVND (reference sequence). The CDR3 covers 14 residues. About this clone itself: The antigen remains unidentified.

The primer mix had 60 Vbeta and 13 Jbeta primers. Assay: immunoSEQ multiplex PCR; the TCRdb copy retains only in-frame clones and omits some. The table includes over 150,000 clones, about 80% detected once. The sample consisted of PBMCs. This chain links TRBV19 with TRBJ1-1; 12 bases match TRBD1. This clonotype was obtained from a man under 40 in good health and CMV-seronegative. The CDR3 coding sequence is TGTGCCAGTGGGACAGGGGGCTCGAACACTGAAGCTTTCTTT. Its translation: CASGTGGSNTEAFF.